Listed below are T cell receptor beta chains from one sample, sequenced in a study of CXCR3-negative and CXCR3-positive naive CD8 T cells. One entry per CDR3 protein, without DNA, is what TCRdb gives after re-calling the 5' RACE reads. The sample table sets out 60,000 or so distinct CDR3 sequences. The sequencing sample was made of memory CD8+ T cells from blood. The origin of the receptors is a human donor in good health. Some clones in this sample may be carry-over from other donors' samples. Both conserved end residues are part of each CDR3. Fields, in order: J gene, V gene, clone size, CDR3 protein. A row's size may be missing; if present it is once, few, many or a size class.

>TRBJ1-1|TRBV29-1|NA
CSVTTDVNTEAFF
>TRBJ2-3|TRBV29-1|NA
CSVEDGQGSTDTQYF
>TRBJ2-7|TRBV29-1|NA
CSVYGASGEQYF
>TRBJ2-7|TRBV7-6|NA
CASSSSVDEQYF
>TRBJ1-1|TRBV25-1|NA
CASSDVQGPAFF
>TRBJ1-5|TRBV2|medium-sized
CASSAKGSGVAGNQPQHF
>TRBJ2-7|TRBV4-2|NA
CASSQVPQGPFYEQYF
>TRBJ2-2|TRBV6-2/TRBV6-3|NA
CASRTVQESTGELFF
>TRBJ2-2|TRBV27|NA
CASSRGRDLTGELFF
>TRBJ1-2|TRBV29-1|NA
CSGGTNYGYTF
>TRBJ2-3|TRBV6-4|NA
CASSDTGDGTDTQYF
>TRBJ2-7|TRBV7-3|NA
CASSLTGDSGYEQYF
>TRBJ1-2|TRBV29-1|NA
CSVGTGQGPNYGYTF
>TRBJ1-1|TRBV28|NA
CASSFVRLNTEAFF
>TRBJ2-2|TRBV29-1|NA
CSATGAGWELFF
>TRBJ2-2|TRBV15|NA
CATSIVGDAGELFF
>TRBJ2-5|TRBV7-2|NA
CASRQTSGSQETQYF
>TRBJ2-3|TRBV10-3|NA
CAISETKSLVHLTDTQYF
>TRBJ2-3|TRBV5-1|NA
CASSLLQGGDTQYF
>TRBJ2-5|TRBV7-8|NA
CASSLRSPQETQYF
>TRBJ1-1|TRBV15|NA
CATRDRVNTEAFF
>TRBJ2-3|TRBV10-3|NA
CAISERITDTQYF
>TRBJ2-3|TRBV7-9|NA
CASSGPLGSTDTQYF
>TRBJ1-2|TRBV28|NA
CASSPTSTGAKGYTF
>TRBJ2-7|TRBV29-1|NA
CSTRGDPSEQYF
>TRBJ2-7|TRBV28|NA
CASSLYESYEQYF
>TRBJ2-7|TRBV12-3/TRBV12-4|NA
CASSYSDEQYF
>TRBJ2-3|TRBV6-1|NA
CASSEDGGAQDTQYF
>TRBJ2-1|TRBV29-1|NA
CSVEGTSGYNEQFF
>TRBJ1-2|TRBV7-9|NA
CASSLGQIYYGYTF
>TRBJ2-1|TRBV7-9|NA
CASSTRTGGTKYNEQFF
>TRBJ2-2|TRBV7-9|NA
CASSPRGTGELFF
>TRBJ2-3|TRBV6-4|NA
CASSDSVSGTDTQYF
>TRBJ2-2|TRBV6-4|NA
CASSDRPDTGELFF
>TRBJ2-7|TRBV28|NA
CASSLPRGGDEQYF
>TRBJ2-1|TRBV20-1|NA
CSASWVAATNEQFF
>TRBJ2-5|TRBV6-6|NA
CASTIYRGETQYF
>TRBJ1-1|TRBV9|NA
CASSGTGGRKAAFF
>TRBJ2-5|TRBV7-2|NA
CASSLEGRLQETQYF
>TRBJ1-1|TRBV7-2|NA
CASSLVTPGQGYTEAFF
>TRBJ2-5|TRBV13|NA
CASSLGPFPGQLQETQYF
>TRBJ2-3|TRBV7-6|NA
CASSLTDTQYF
>TRBJ1-5|TRBV6-5|NA
CASSDLGGPQHF
>TRBJ2-3|TRBV18|NA
CASSPSGTSDSDTQYF
>TRBJ2-7|TRBV6-5|NA
CASSYNLYEQYF
>TRBJ2-7|TRBV4-3|NA
CASSQDRSVAYEQYF
>TRBJ2-3|TRBV5-5|NA
CASSFTVAGTDTQYF
>TRBJ2-1|TRBV6-5|NA
CASSYSSYNEQFF
>TRBJ2-7|TRBV20-1|NA
CSARGPGTGFYEQYF
>TRBJ2-7|TRBV6-1|NA
CASSVSRDTTYEQYF
>TRBJ2-4|TRBV29-1|NA
CSVVWGTGKNIQYF
>TRBJ1-2|TRBV29-1|NA
CSVEGLGLDGYTF
>TRBJ2-5|TRBV29-1|NA
CSVERLGTSEDQETQYF
>TRBJ1-5|TRBV25-1|NA
CASSGRGTVDQPQHF
>TRBJ1-1|TRBV6-4|NA
CASSPGTGGGEAFF